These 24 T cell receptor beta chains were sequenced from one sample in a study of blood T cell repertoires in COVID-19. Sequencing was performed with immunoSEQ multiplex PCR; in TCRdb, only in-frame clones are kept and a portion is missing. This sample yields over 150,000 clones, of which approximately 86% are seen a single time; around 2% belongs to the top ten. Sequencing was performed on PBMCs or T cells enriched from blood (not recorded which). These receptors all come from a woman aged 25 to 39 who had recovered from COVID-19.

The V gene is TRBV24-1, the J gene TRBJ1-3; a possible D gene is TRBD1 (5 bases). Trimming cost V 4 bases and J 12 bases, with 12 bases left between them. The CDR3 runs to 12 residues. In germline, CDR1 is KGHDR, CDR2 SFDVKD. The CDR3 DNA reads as TGTGCCACCAGTGACCGCGGGACGTTCATATATTTT. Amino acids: CATSDRGTFIYF.

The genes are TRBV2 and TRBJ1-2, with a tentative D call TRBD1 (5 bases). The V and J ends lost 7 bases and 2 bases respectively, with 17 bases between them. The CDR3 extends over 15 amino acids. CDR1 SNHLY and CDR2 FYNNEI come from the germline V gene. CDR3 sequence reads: CASTRQPTLNYGYTF. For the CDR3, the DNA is TGTGCCAGCACCAGACAGCCTACCCTAAACTATGGCTACACCTTC.

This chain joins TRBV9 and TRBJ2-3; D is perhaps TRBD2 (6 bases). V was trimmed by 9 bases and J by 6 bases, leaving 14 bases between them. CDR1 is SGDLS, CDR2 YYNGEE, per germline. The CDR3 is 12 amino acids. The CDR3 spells CATPIADDTQYF. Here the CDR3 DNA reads TGTGCCACCCCGATAGCGGACGATACGCAGTATTTT.

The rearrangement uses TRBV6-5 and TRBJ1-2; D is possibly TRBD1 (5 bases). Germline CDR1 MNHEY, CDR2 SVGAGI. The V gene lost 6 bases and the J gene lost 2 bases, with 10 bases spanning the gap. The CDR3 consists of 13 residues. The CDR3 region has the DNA TGTGCCAGCAGCCGGGGGGGGAACTATGGCTACACCTTC. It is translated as CASSRGGNYGYTF.

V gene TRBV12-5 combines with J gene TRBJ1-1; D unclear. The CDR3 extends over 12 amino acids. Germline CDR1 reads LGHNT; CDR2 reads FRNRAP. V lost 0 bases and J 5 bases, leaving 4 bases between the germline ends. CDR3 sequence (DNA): TGTGCTAGTGGTTTGGTAGCGACTGAAGCTTTCTTT. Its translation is CASGLVATEAFF.

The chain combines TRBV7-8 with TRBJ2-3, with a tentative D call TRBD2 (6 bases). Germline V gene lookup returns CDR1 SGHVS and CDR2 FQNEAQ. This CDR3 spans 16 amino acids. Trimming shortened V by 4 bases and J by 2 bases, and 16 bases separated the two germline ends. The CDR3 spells CASSSTPGLNTDTQYF. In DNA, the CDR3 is TGTGCCAGCAGCTCTACACCGGGACTCAACACAGATACGCAGTATTTT.

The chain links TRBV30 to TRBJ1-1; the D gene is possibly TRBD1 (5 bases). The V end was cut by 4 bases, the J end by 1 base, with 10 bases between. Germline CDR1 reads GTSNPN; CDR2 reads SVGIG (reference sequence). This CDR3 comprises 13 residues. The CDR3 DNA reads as TGTGCCTGGAAAGTACAGGCGAACACTGAAGCTTTCTTT. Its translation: CAWKVQANTEAFF.

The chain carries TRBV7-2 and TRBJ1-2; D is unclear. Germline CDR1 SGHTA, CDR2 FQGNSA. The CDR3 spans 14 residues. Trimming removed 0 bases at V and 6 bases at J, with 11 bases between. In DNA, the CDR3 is TGTGCCAGCAGCTTAGCGCGGAGTCCCGATGGCTACACCTTC. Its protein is CASSLARSPDGYTF.

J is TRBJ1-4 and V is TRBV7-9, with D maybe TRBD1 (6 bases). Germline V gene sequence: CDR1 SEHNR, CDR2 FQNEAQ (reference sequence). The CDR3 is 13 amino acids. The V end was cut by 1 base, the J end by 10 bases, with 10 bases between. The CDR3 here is CASSLDTDRKLFF. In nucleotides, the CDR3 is TGTGCCAGCAGCTTAGACACGGACAGAAAACTGTTTTTT.

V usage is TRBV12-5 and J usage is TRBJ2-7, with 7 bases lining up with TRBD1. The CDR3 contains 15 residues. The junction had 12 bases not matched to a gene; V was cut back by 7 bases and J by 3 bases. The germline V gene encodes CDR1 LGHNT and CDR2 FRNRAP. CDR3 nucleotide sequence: TGTGCTAGTGTTGCCTCCGGGACAGCAATCTACGAGCAGTACTTC. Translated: CASVASGTAIYEQYF.

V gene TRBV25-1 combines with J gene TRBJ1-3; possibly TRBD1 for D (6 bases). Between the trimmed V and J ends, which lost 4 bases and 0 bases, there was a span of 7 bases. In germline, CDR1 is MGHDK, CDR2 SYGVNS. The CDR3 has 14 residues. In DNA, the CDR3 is TGTGCCAGCAGTGCACAGGGCTCTGGAAACACCATATATTTT. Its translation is CASSAQGSGNTIYF.

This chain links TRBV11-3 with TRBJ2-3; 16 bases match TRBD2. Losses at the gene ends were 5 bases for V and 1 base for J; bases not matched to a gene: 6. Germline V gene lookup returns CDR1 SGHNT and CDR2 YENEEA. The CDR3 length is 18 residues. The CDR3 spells CASSQGLAGGPGTDTQYF. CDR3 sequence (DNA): TGTGCCAGCAGCCAGGGACTAGCGGGAGGGCCGGGCACAGATACGCAGTATTTT.

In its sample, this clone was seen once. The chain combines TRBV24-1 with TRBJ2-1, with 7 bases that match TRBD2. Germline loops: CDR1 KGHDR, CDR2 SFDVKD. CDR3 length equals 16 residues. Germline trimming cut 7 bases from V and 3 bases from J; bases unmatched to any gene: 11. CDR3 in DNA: TGTGCCACCAGGACCGGAGGGAGGGTTGGCTACAATGAGCAGTTCTTC. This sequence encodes CATRTGGRVGYNEQFF.

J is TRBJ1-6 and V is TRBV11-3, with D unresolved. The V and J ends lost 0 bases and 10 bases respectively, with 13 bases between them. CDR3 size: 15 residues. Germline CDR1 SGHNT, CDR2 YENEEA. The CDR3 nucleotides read TGTGCCAGCAGCTTAGAACGGGGTAGGGTATCACCCCTCCACTTT. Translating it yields CASSLERGRVSPLHF.

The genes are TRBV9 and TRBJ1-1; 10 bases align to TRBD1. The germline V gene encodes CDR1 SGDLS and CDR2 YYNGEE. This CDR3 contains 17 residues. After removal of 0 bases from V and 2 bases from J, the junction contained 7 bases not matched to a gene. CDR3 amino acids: CASSVGSGTGDNTEAFF. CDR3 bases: TGTGCCAGCAGCGTAGGTTCGGGGACAGGGGATAACACTGAAGCTTTCTTT. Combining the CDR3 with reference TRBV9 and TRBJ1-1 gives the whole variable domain DSGVTQTPKHLITATGQRVTLRCSPRSGDLSVYWYQQSLDQGLQFLIQYYNGEERAKGNILERFSAQQFPDLHSELNLSSLELGDSALYFCASSVGSGTGDNTEAFFGQGTRLTVV.

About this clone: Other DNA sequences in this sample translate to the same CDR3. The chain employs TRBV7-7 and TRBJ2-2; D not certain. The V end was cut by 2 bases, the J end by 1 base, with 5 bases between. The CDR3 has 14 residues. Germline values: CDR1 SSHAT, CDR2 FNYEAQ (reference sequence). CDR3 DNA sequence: TGTGCCAGCAGCTTACGAGGGAACACCGGGGAGCTGTTTTTT. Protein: CASSLRGNTGELFF.

In nucleotides, the CDR3 is TGCGCCAGCAGCACTGGACTAGTGGGGGGCGCCGGGGAGCTGTTTTTT. The encoded protein is CASSTGLVGGAGELFF. The V gene is TRBV5-1, the J gene TRBJ2-2; D perhaps matches TRBD2 (7 bases). Trimming took off 4 bases at V and 6 bases at J, with 19 bases between the two ends. Germline V lookup: CDR1 SGHRS, CDR2 YFSETQ. The length of the CDR3 is 16 residues.

As DNA, the CDR3 is TGCGCCAGCAGCCTCAGCACAGATACGCAGTATTTT. This translates into CASSLSTDTQYF. V and J are TRBV5-1 and TRBJ2-3; D is uncertain. The V and J ends lost 4 bases and 0 bases respectively, with 3 bases between them. The CDR3 contains 12 residues. The V gene's germline CDR1 is SGHRS and CDR2 YFSETQ.

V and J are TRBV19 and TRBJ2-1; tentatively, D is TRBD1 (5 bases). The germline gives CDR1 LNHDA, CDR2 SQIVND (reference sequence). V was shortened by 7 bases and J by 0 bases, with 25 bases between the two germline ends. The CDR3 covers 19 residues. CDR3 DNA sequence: TGTGCCAGTACCCTTACCCCCGGACACGCTGTGAGCTCCTACAATGAGCAGTTCTTC. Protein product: CASTLTPGHAVSSYNEQFF. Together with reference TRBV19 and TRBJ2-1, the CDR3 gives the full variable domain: DGGITQSPKYLFRKEGQNVTLSCEQNLNHDAMYWYRQDPGQGLRLIYYSQIVNDFQKGDIAEGYSVSREKKESFPLTVTSAQKNPTAFYLCASTLTPGHAVSSYNEQFFGPGTRLTVL.

Here the CDR3 reads CASSIDRGWSYNEQFF. Here the CDR3 DNA reads TGTGCCAGTAGTATAGATCGGGGATGGTCCTACAATGAGCAGTTCTTC. The gene calls are TRBV19 and TRBJ2-1; TRBD2 is a possible D gene (5 bases). CDR1 LNHDA and CDR2 SQIVND come from the germline V gene (reference sequence). Trimming shortened V by 0 bases and J by 1 base, and 10 bases separated the two germline ends. CDR3 size: 16 residues.

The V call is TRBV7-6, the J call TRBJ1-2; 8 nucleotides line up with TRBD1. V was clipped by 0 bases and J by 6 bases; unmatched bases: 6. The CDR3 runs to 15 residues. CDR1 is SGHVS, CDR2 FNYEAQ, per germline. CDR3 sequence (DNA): TGTGCCAGCAGCTTAGCGGGCAGGGGGCAGGATGGCTACACCTTC. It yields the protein CASSLAGRGQDGYTF.

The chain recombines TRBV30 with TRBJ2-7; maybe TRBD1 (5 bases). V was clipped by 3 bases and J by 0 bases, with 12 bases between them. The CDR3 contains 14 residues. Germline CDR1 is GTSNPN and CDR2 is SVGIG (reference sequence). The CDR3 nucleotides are TGTGCCTGGAGGTCTGACAGCAACTCCTACGAGCAGTACTTC. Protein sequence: CAWRSDSNSYEQYF.

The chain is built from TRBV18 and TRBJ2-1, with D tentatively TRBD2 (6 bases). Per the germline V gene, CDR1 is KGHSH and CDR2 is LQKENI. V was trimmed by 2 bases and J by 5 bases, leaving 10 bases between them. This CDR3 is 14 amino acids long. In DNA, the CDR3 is TGTGCCAGCTCACCAGGGACTGGAAACAATGAGCAGTTCTTC. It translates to CASSPGTGNNEQFF. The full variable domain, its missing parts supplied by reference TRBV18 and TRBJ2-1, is NAGVMQNPRHLVRRRGQEARLRCSPMKGHSHVYWYRQLPEEGLKFMVYLQKENIIDESGMPKERFSAEFPKEGPSILRIQQVVRGDSAAYFCASSPGTGNNEQFFGPGTRLTVL.

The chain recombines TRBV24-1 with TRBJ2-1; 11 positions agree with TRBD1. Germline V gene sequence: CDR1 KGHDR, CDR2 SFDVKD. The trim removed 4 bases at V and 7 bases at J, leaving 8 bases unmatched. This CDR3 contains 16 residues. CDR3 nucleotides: TGTGCCACCAGTGAGTGGACAGGGGGCAGTAGGAATGAGCAGTTCTTC. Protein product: CATSEWTGGSRNEQFF.